This is a list of T cell receptor beta chains from one sample in a study of OX40 agonist ivuxolimab in advanced cancers. The data were produced by immunoSEQ multiplex PCR, yet TCRdb's version contains in-frame clones alone and is incomplete. The sample lists approximately 98,000 clones; 84% were seen once. The sample consisted of CD4+ or CD8+ T cells sorted from blood, taken in a trial of the OX40 agonist ivuxolimab. Receptor source: an adult with an advanced solid tumor such as melanoma, head and neck, liver or kidney cancer. Both conserved end residues are part of each CDR3. A D gene is named only where the DNA matches it firmly. Clone size is stated in some rows and not others, as once, few, many or a class when expanded.

D gene | J gene | clone size | V gene | CDR3 DNA | CDR3 protein
NA | TRBJ2-2 | NA | TRBV21-1 | TGTGCCAGCAGCAAAGCGGGGTCGAGCGCCTTTGAGCTGTTTTTT | CASSKAGSSAFELFF
NA | TRBJ2-7 | NA | TRBV6-5 | TGTGCCAGCAGTCCCAGGCGAACCGCCTACGAGCAGTACTTC | CASSPRRTAYEQYF
NA | TRBJ2-7 | NA | TRBV7-2 | TGTGCCAGCAGCCCCAGACAGAAAACCGCCTACGAGCAGTACTTC | CASSPRQKTAYEQYF
NA | TRBJ1-2 | NA | TRBV27 | TGTGCCAGCAGGCACGGAGAATGGGGGGCGGACTATGGCTACACCTTC | CASRHGEWGADYGYTF
TRBD1 | TRBJ1-2 | NA | TRBV9 | TGTGCCAGCAGCCCCCACGACAGGGGATCTAACTATGGCTACACCTTC | CASSPHDRGSNYGYTF
TRBD1 | TRBJ2-7 | NA | TRBV7-2 | TGTGCCAGCAGCCCCGGGCAGGGGGCTTCCTACGAGCAGTACTTC | CASSPGQGASYEQYF
TRBD1 | TRBJ2-2 | NA | TRBV23-1 | TGCGCCAGCAGTCAATGTCAGGGGGCGGTATTAGGCACCGGGGAGCTGTTTTTT | CASSQCQGAVLGTGELFF
NA | TRBJ2-1 | NA | TRBV5-4 | TGTGCCAGCAGCTTGCCGGCCCCCTCCTACAATGAGCAGTTCTTC | CASSLPAPSYNEQFF
NA | TRBJ2-7 | once | TRBV6-5 | TGTGCCAGCAGTTACTCTATCAGGGACGGCGAGCAGTACTTC | CASSYSIRDGEQYF
TRBD1 | TRBJ1-5 | once | TRBV7-9 | TGTGCCAGCGGACAGGGGAGAGTGATTTTACAGCCCCAGCATTTT | CASGQGRVILQPQHF
NA | TRBJ1-5 | NA | TRBV18 | TGTGCCAGCTCACCGGGGGGGAGTCAGCCCCAGCATTTT | CASSPGGSQPQHF
TRBD1 | TRBJ1-1 | NA | TRBV6-1 | TGTGCCAGCAGTGAAATACAGACAGGGAGAGAAGCTTTCTTT | CASSEIQTGREAFF
NA | TRBJ1-5 | NA | TRBV27 | TGTGCCAGCAGTTTATCCTCAGGGGTCGGCAATCAGCCCCAGCATTTT | CASSLSSGVGNQPQHF
NA | TRBJ2-3 | NA | TRBV6-6 | TGTGCCAGCAGTTCCCTGGGACTCAGCACAGATACGCAGTATTTT | CASSSLGLSTDTQYF
NA | TRBJ1-1 | NA | TRBV10-3 | TGTGCCATCAGTGAGTCGACGTTCGGCACCAACACTGAAGCTTTCTTT | CAISESTFGTNTEAFF
NA | TRBJ2-7 | NA | TRBV6-5 | TGTGCCAGCAGTGGGGGGAACTACGAGCAGTACTTC | CASSGGNYEQYF
NA | TRBJ2-5 | NA | TRBV14 | TGTGCCAGCAGCCAAGTCAGGGGTTACGAGACCCAGTACTTC | CASSQVRGYETQYF
TRBD2 | TRBJ2-1 | NA | TRBV11-2 | TGTGCCAGCAGCTTTTTAGCGGGATCAAGCTCCTACAATGAGCAGTTCTTC | CASSFLAGSSSYNEQFF
TRBD2 | TRBJ2-2 | NA | TRBV2 | TGTGCCAGCAGTGGGAGCGGGAGCAACACCGGGGAGCTGTTTTTT | CASSGSGSNTGELFF
NA | TRBJ2-7 | NA | TRBV14 | TGTGCCAGCAGCCCCCGTCCGGGGGACTACGAGCAGTACTTC | CASSPRPGDYEQYF
NA | TRBJ1-4 | NA | TRBV16 | TGTGCCAGCAGGATCGGGAGGGCAACTAATGAAAAACTGTTTTTT | CASRIGRATNEKLFF
NA | TRBJ2-6 | once | TRBV2 | TGTGCCAGCAGACCAGGGTCTGGGGCCAACGTCCTGACTTTC | CASRPGSGANVLTF
TRBD1 | TRBJ1-5 | NA | TRBV10-3 | TGTGCCATCAGTGAGTCAGGGGGCAGGAATCAGCCCCAGCATTTT | CAISESGGRNQPQHF
TRBD2 | TRBJ2-3 | NA | TRBV7-9 | TGTGCCAGCAGCTCAGGACTAGCGGGGGGTACGCAGTATTTT | CASSSGLAGGTQYF
NA | TRBJ1-1 | NA | TRBV10-1 | TGCGCCAGCAGTGCAGCGGGAAACACTGAAGCTTTCTTT | CASSAAGNTEAFF
NA | TRBJ1-1 | NA | TRBV10-3 | TGTGCCATCAGTGAAATTTCTGGGGGCTTCACTGAAGCTTTCTTT | CAISEISGGFTEAFF
TRBD2 | TRBJ2-6 | NA | TRBV15 | TGTGCCACCAGCTCAGGACTAGCGGGACCTGGGGCCAACGTCCTGACTTTC | CATSSGLAGPGANVLTF
TRBD1 | TRBJ1-3 | NA | TRBV4-1 | TGCGCCAGCAGCCAGGGGGACAGGAGGTCTGGAAACACCATATATTTT | CASSQGDRRSGNTIYF
NA | TRBJ2-1 | NA | TRBV4-1 | TGCGCCAGCAGCCAAGATAGCGGCGAGTACGGCGATGAGCAGTTCTTC | CASSQDSGEYGDEQFF
NA | TRBJ1-3 | NA | TRBV11-2 | TGTGCCAGCAGCTCGACAGCCGGAAACACCATATATTTT | CASSSTAGNTIYF
NA | TRBJ1-1 | few | TRBV5-6 | TGTGCCAGCAGCTTCGACAGAGACACTGAAGCTTTCTTT | CASSFDRDTEAFF
TRBD1 | TRBJ2-2 | NA | TRBV11-2 | TGTGCCAGCAGCTTAGGACAGGGGGCCGGGGAGCTGTTTTTT | CASSLGQGAGELFF
NA | TRBJ1-1 | NA | TRBV11-1 | TGTGCCAGCAGCTCGGACAGGAACACTGAAGCTTTCTTT | CASSSDRNTEAFF
NA | TRBJ2-3 | NA | TRBV7-7 | TGTGCCAGCAGCTTAGATCCTAACACAGATACGCAGTATTTT | CASSLDPNTDTQYF
NA | TRBJ1-3 | NA | TRBV6-6 | TGTGCCAGCAGTTCTTACGGGGGGCAATTTGGAAACACCATATATTTT | CASSSYGGQFGNTIYF
NA | TRBJ2-5 | NA | TRBV5-1 | TGCGCCAGCAGCTTTGCCGGACTCAATCAAGAGACCCAGTACTTC | CASSFAGLNQETQYF
TRBD2 | TRBJ2-1 | NA | TRBV7-2 | TGTGCCAGCAGCTTTGGACTAGCGGTTGCTTTGGAGCAGTTCTTC | CASSFGLAVALEQFF
NA | TRBJ2-3 | NA | TRBV4-2 | TGTGCCAGCAGCCCCCGATCGGGGTCAGATACGCAGTATTTT | CASSPRSGSDTQYF
TRBD2 | TRBJ2-7 | NA | TRBV7-3 | TGTGCCAGCAGCGTCGAGGTTAGCGGGACCTACGAGCAGTACTTC | CASSVEVSGTYEQYF
TRBD1 | TRBJ2-7 | NA | TRBV10-3 | TGTGCCATCAGTGAACAGCCGGGACAGGGAGGCGAGCAGTACTTC | CAISEQPGQGGEQYF
TRBD1 | TRBJ2-7 | NA | TRBV27 | TGTGCCAGCAGTTTACCGGGACAGCAATACGAGCAGTACTTC | CASSLPGQQYEQYF
TRBD2 | TRBJ2-1 | NA | TRBV9 | TGTGCCAGCAGCCCCCGCGCGGGGGGGGGCTACAATGAGCAGTTCTTC | CASSPRAGGGYNEQFF
NA | TRBJ2-7 | once | TRBV5-6 | TGTGCCAGCAGCTTGAAGGAAAACGAGCAGTACTTC | CASSLKENEQYF
NA | TRBJ1-3 | few | TRBV27 | TGTGCCAGCAGTTTAAGCAGCTCTGGAAACACCATATATTTT | CASSLSSSGNTIYF
NA | TRBJ1-2 | NA | TRBV4-3 | TGCGCCAGCAGCCAAGTGGCAGCAATCAATGGCTACACCTTC | CASSQVAAINGYTF
NA | TRBJ1-3 | NA | TRBV30 | TGTGCCTGGAGTGTACAGATCTCTGGAAACACCATATATTTT | CAWSVQISGNTIYF
NA | TRBJ2-5 | NA | TRBV6-6 | TGTGCCAGCAGACCGCTCCAGGCCTTAAGGGAGACCCAGTACTTC | CASRPLQALRETQYF
TRBD1 | TRBJ2-7 | NA | TRBV10-1 | TGCGCCAGCAGTGACCCGGGACAGGGGGCCAATGAGCAGTACTTC | CASSDPGQGANEQYF
TRBD1 | TRBJ1-2 | NA | TRBV5-1 | TGCGCCAGCAGCTTGGCCCCCGGGACAGGGAAGACAGTTGGCTACACCTTC | CASSLAPGTGKTVGYTF
NA | TRBJ1-2 | few | TRBV7-2 | TGTGCCAGCAGCCCTGACACGGGGGGCTACACCTTC | CASSPDTGGYTF
NA | TRBJ1-4 | few | TRBV4-2 | TGTGCCAGCAGCCACAGGGATTCGAGTGAAAAACTGTTTTTT | CASSHRDSSEKLFF
TRBD1 | TRBJ1-1 | NA | TRBV2 | TGTGCCAGCAGCCCAGCCTGGGGAACTCCGACAGGGGGTGGCACTGAAGCTTTCTTT | CASSPAWGTPTGGGTEAFF
NA | TRBJ1-4 | NA | TRBV21-1 | TGTGCCAGCAACTCAGTCGTTGCTAGCGATGAAAAACTGTTTTTT | CASNSVVASDEKLFF
NA | TRBJ2-7 | NA | TRBV28 | TGTGCCACCGACGCGCCAGGACAGATCTACGAGCAGTACTTC | CATDAPGQIYEQYF